This T cell receptor (beta chain) came from a study of CD8+CD57+ T cells in acquired aplastic anemia (dated by TCRdb to the late 2010s). With respect to the entire study: On average, sorted CD4+ and CD8+ cells yielded around 3.4 ug of extracted DNA, with a range of roughly 0.17 to 30 ug. A CD8+CD57+ expansion meant a frequency higher than the mean frequency seen in healthy subjects.

General study outcomes and caveats: Twenty-nine CD8+ CDR3 sequences were found in both patients and controls but appeared to be highly expressed in patients and within the immunodominant clones of the patients. CD8+ Simpson's diversity did not differ significantly between patients and healthy controls (P=0.060).

Patients chosen for sequencing had shown expansion of CD8+CD57+ cells by flow cytometry. Every patient had severe acquired aplastic anemia, diagnosed using the International Study of Aplastic Anemia and Agranulocytosis and Camitta criteria. No therapy had been received by the patients at the time of blood sampling. The study deep-sequenced TCR repertoires of sorted CD4+ and CD8+ blood T cells from severe aplastic anemia patients and healthy subjects. Patients were enrolled in the USA under clinicaltrials.gov protocols 00001620, 01623167, 00001397, 00071045, 00081523 and 00961064. Ficoll-Paque density gradient centrifugation was used to isolate peripheral blood mononuclear cells. CD4+ and CD8+ T cells were sorted by FACS or magnetic beads before DNA extraction. Note on this clonotype: Its binding antigen is unknown. No per-base quality is available; no much larger clone lies one base away.

Profiling of TCR beta VDJ combinations and CDR3 sequences used genomic DNA as the template. An Illumina HiSeq 2000 was the platform used for TCR repertoire sequencing. The paper's data handling went like this. TRBV/TRBJ rearrangement plots, CDR3 size and DJ length profiles, and Simpson's diversity index were used to evaluate the repertoires. The most abundant DNA sequence in the deep sequencing data was defined as the immunodominant clone. CDR3 amino acid sequences were screened for sharing across subjects and compared with published repertoires and the VDJdb database. The public reads were run again by TCRdb, first through fastp at Q25 and then through MiXCR, and only productive beta chains were kept. Rows with one shared CDR3 protein collapse into an entry with the most common genes and DNA. Clone size and V and J calls follow TCRdb, not the original study. The sample yields fewer than 200,000 distinct CDR3 sequences; 60% to 80% were counted once. The ten largest make up approximately 50% of the sample.

The germline V gene (reference sequence) supplies CDR1 SEHNR and CDR2 FQNEAQ. From the cysteine up to the phenylalanine, the CDR3 has a length of 15 residues. The CDR3 DNA has 45 bases and is translated from base 1. Between the V and J ends, shortened by 1 base and 7 bases respectively, the junction contains 13 bases. The sequenced sample consisted of sorted CD4+, CD8+, or CD8+CD57+ T cells (not recorded which) from PBMCs. The origin of this receptor is a human donor with aplastic anemia. The V gene is TRBV7-9 and the J gene is TRBJ2-2; the D gene assignment is ambiguous. The bases read TGTGCCAGCAGCTTAGTAGTCCCTGTCAGCGGGGAGCTGTTTTTT. Its protein reads: CASSLVVPVSGELFF.